Following are 8 T cell receptor beta chains from one sample sequenced in a study of Graves' ophthalmopathy and Graves' hyperthyroidism (dated by TCRdb to 2017 to 2018). The reads were generated on an Illumina HiSeq 2000. For repertoire sequencing, TCR beta CDR3 regions were amplified from RNA transcripts. A first-round RT-PCR used HTBI primers with the Qiagen OneStep RT-PCR kit, followed by a second-round multiplex PCR, size selection and purification. TCRdb reprocessed the public reads (quality trimming at Q25 with fastp, clone calling with MiXCR) and kept in-frame beta chains. Each entry is one CDR3 protein sequence, shown with its most common DNA and genes. Recorded for this sample are under 400,000 distinct CDR3 sequences; 17% of them occurred a single time. About 12% of the sample comes from the top ten. Sequences were obtained from peripheral blood. The receptors stem from an adult man with Graves' ophthalmopathy.

This clonotype was detected many times. V is TRBV6-2 or TRBV6-3 and J is TRBJ2-5, with 11 bases matching TRBD2. The V and J ends lost 6 bases and 2 bases, in that order; junction bases with no gene match: 8. The CDR3 loop spans 16 amino acids. Germline values: CDR1 MNHEY, CDR2 SVGEGT. The CDR3 bases are TGTGCCAGCAGCCTACGTCCTAGCGGGGGGCAAGAGACCCAGTACTTC. This gives the protein CASSLRPSGGQETQYF.

This clonotype was recorded at least ten times. The CDR3 sequence is CASSPRDIGNTIYF. The CDR3 DNA reads TGTGCCAGCTCACCCAGGGACATTGGAAACACCATATATTTT. V usage is TRBV18 and J usage is TRBJ1-3, with D possibly TRBD1 on 6 matching bases. V lost 3 bases and J lost 3, with 9 bases in between. From germline, CDR1 is KGHSH and CDR2 LQKENI. The CDR3 covers 14 residues.

This clonotype occurred many times. This chain uses TRBV12-3 or TRBV12-4 with TRBJ2-7; 9 bases map to TRBD1. With 5 bases clipped from V and 5 bases from J, the junction kept 7 bases outside the gene matches. This CDR3 has 14 amino acids. The DNA of the CDR3 is TGTGCCAGCAGTCCGGGACAGGGTGGCCACGAGCAGTACTTC. Protein product: CASSPGQGGHEQYF.

The sample holds many counts of this clonotype. This chain links TRBV6-5 with TRBJ2-5, with D possibly being TRBD2 (5 bases). Germline V CDR1 and CDR2: MNHEY, SVGAGI. V gave up 0 bases and J gave up 5 bases, with 7 bases separating them. The CDR3 sequence is 13 residues long. The CDR3 protein is CASSYSRRETQYF. CDR3 bases: TGTGCCAGCAGTTACTCGAGGAGGGAGACCCAGTACTTC.

The rearrangement joins TRBV6-1 to TRBJ1-1; tentatively, D is TRBD1 (6 bases). Trimming pared 3 bases from V and 5 bases from J, leaving 10 bases between. The CDR3 runs to 13 residues. Germline lookup yields CDR1 MNHNS and CDR2 SASEGT. The CDR3 sequence is CASSDTGYTEAFF. CDR3 DNA: TGTGCCAGCAGTGATACAGGGTATACTGAAGCTTTCTTT.

This clonotype was observed many times. The J gene is TRBJ1-1, the V gene TRBV5-1; possible D gene TRBD1, 5 bases. The germline CDR1 and CDR2 sequences are SGHRS and YFSETQ. Trimming took 4 bases from V and 1 from J, leaving 14 bases between them. The CDR3 runs 15 residues. In DNA, the CDR3 is TGCGCCAGCAGCCCCGGGGGGACCCCGAACACTGAAGCTTTCTTT. Protein sequence: CASSPGGTPNTEAFF.

This clonotype has a count of ten or more. The chain links TRBV12-3 or TRBV12-4 to TRBJ2-7, with D possibly TRBD1 on 6 matching bases. The CDR3 is 12 amino acids. Trimming took 8 bases from V and 5 from J, leaving 13 bases between them. Written as DNA, the CDR3 is TGTGCCAGCGGTCCAGGGGTTCACGAGCAGTACTTC. It yields the protein CASGPGVHEQYF.

This clonotype was counted ten times or more. The rearrangement links TRBV6-1 to TRBJ1-1; D not certain. This CDR3 comprises 14 residues. The V gene's germline CDR1 is MNHNS and CDR2 SASEGT. The V end lost 1 base, the J end lost 4 bases, and 10 bases lay between the germline ends. CDR3: CASSEVRDSTEAFF. In DNA, the CDR3 is TGTGCCAGCAGTGAAGTCAGAGATAGCACTGAAGCTTTCTTT.